The sequence of this TCR beta chain was determined in a study of STAT5B mutations in CD4+ large granular lymphocyte leukemia. Study-wide points: Compared with healthy controls (2/35), patient top clones favored TRBV06 (8/27).

Worth noting for this clone: What it binds is not known.

The CDR3 runs to 17 residues. Unmatched junction bases numbered 10, after V lost 3 bases and J lost 2 bases. Germline CDR1 is MNHEY and CDR2 is SMNVEV (reference sequence). The method was immunoSEQ multiplex PCR; TCRdb's version includes in-frame clones alone and lacks a portion of them. The table shows tens of thousands of clones, with around 80% occurring only once. This rearrangement joins TRBV27 to TRBJ2-1; the match to TRBD2 covers 7 bases. This sequence was found in a human donor in good health. The sample consisted of CD4+ T cells from blood buffy coats. The CDR3 DNA sequence: TGTGCCAGCAGTTTTATAGGGCTAGCGGCAACCTACAATGAGCAGTTCTTC. This translates into CASSFIGLAATYNEQFF.